Included here is one T cell receptor beta chain sequence, with context. The data were obtained in a study of blood T cell repertoires in COVID-19. At the level of the study: Acute-phase and convalescent COVID-19 samples originated in the United States, Italy and Spain.

Original processing methods: Reference gene primer amplification in the assay estimated nucleated cell counts. Repertoires were generated with immunoSEQ multiplex PCR, while TCRdb's copy carries only in-frame clones and drops some. From that table come the V and J calls and clone size; the DNA was used to work out D and trimming. The table has about 40,000 clones, roughly 88% seen once. The V end lost 4 bases, the J end lost 5 bases, and 20 bases lay between the germline ends. CDR1 is SEHNR, CDR2 FQNEAQ, per germline (reference sequence). CDR3 length equals 16 residues. The chain is built from TRBV7-9 and TRBJ2-5, with D possibly being TRBD2 (5 bases). The clonotype comes from a woman in her 70s with acute or convalescent COVID-19. Sample: peripheral blood. CDR3 nucleotides: TGTGCCAGCAGCTCACCCGGTGGGCGTCGAGGGGAGACCCAGTACTTC. Translated, it gives CASSSPGGRRGETQYF.